Following are 30 T cell receptor beta chains from one sample sequenced in a study of cytomegalovirus exposure and HLA in healthy donors. Use of 60 Vbeta and 13 Jbeta primers characterized the PCR. Sequenced by immunoSEQ multiplex PCR; TCRdb stores in-frame clones only, minus some. The repertoire includes about 160,000 clones, around four fifths of them detected once, and 9% to 10% sits in the top ten. The sequencing sample was made of PBMCs. These receptors were taken from a man aged 18 to 29 in good health and CMV-seropositive.

The gene calls are TRBV5-4 and TRBJ2-5; D might be TRBD1 (5 bases). CDR1 and CDR2 from the germline V gene are SGHNT and YYREEE (reference sequence). The V end was cut by 4 bases, the J end by 1 base, with 23 bases between. The CDR3 runs 18 residues. CDR3 sequence: CASSPVGGANFIQETQYF. CDR3 in DNA: TGTGCCAGCAGCCCGGTAGGTGGGGCTAACTTCATCCAAGAGACCCAGTACTTC.

The chain couples TRBV10-3 to TRBJ1-1; TRBD1 matches 11 bases. Germline-derived CDR1 and CDR2 are ENHRY and SYGVKD. J was trimmed by 1 base and V by 10 bases; bases with no gene match: 2. The CDR3 sequence is 13 residues long. The CDR3 protein is CATGQGANTEAFF. The DNA for the CDR3 is TGTGCCACCGGACAGGGGGCGAACACTGAAGCTTTCTTT.

In its sample, this clone was seen once. The chain employs TRBV7-2 and TRBJ1-5, with TRBD1 matching 11 bases. The CDR3 is made up of 13 amino acids. With V trimmed by 6 bases and J by 10 bases, 5 bases remained unmatched. In germline, CDR1 is SGHTA, CDR2 FQGNSA. In DNA, the CDR3 is TGTGCCAGCAGGAGGACAGGGGGCATCCCCCAGCATTTT. This sequence encodes CASRRTGGIPQHF.

The rearrangement joins TRBV5-6 to TRBJ2-5; D possibly corresponds to TRBD2 (6 bases). The better agreement between TRBJ2-7 and the DNA end casts doubt on the J call. The CDR3 is made up of 18 amino acids. Looked up from germline, CDR1 is SGHDT and CDR2 is YYEEEE. This CDR3 is CASSLAAPLGGVTYEQYF. CDR3 nucleotide sequence: TGTGCCAGCAGCTTGGCGGCCCCGCTTGGAGGGGTTACCTACGAGCAGTACTTC.

A single count supports this clone. The chain's CDR3 is CASSIEKGDLYNEQFF. CDR3 in DNA: TGTGCCAGTAGTATAGAGAAAGGGGATCTCTACAATGAGCAGTTCTTC. This chain joins TRBV19 and TRBJ2-1, with a tentative D call TRBD1 (5 bases). The CDR3 contains 16 residues. The germline V gene encodes CDR1 LNHDA and CDR2 SQIVND (reference sequence). V gave up 0 bases and J gave up 3 bases, with 12 bases separating them. The variable domain in full, completed from reference TRBV19 and TRBJ2-1, reads DGGITQSPKYLFRKEGQNVTLSCEQNLNHDAMYWYRQDPGQGLRLIYYSQIVNDFQKGDIAEGYSVSREKKESFPLTVTSAQKNPTAFYLCASSIEKGDLYNEQFFGPGTRLTVL.

The chain uses TRBV7-9 and TRBJ1-1; a possible D gene is TRBD1 (5 bases). The length of the CDR3 is 13 residues. Germline-derived CDR1 and CDR2 are SEHNR and FQNEAQ (reference sequence). With 5 bases removed from V and 0 bases from J, the gap between germline ends came to 7 bases. CDR3 nucleotides: TGTGCCAGCAGCAAGACAGTGAACACTGAAGCTTTCTTT. Amino acid sequence: CASSKTVNTEAFF.

The rearrangement joins TRBV19 to TRBJ1-1; maybe TRBD1 (6 bases). V gave up 8 bases and J gave up 7 bases, with 20 bases separating them. Per the germline V gene, CDR1 is LNHDA and CDR2 is SQIVND (reference sequence). The CDR3 has 14 residues. The CDR3 DNA follows: TGTGCCAGTCGATACGAAACAGGGTCGAGTGAAGCTTTCTTT. Translated: CASRYETGSSEAFF.

The chain couples TRBV4-2 to TRBJ2-7; possible D gene TRBD1, 5 bases. The CDR3 length is 15 residues. Germline V gene sequence: CDR1 LGHNA, CDR2 YNFKEQ. V lost 1 base and J lost 6, with 16 bases in between. CDR3 coding DNA: TGTGCCAGCAGCCAAGGTGGGGCCCAGCCGGGCGAGCAGTACTTC. Translated, it gives CASSQGGAQPGEQYF.

The V and J genes are TRBV4-1 and TRBJ2-3; the D gene is possibly TRBD2 (5 bases). V was clipped by 2 bases and J by 3 bases, with 9 bases between them. This CDR3 contains 14 residues. Germline CDR1 and CDR2: MGHRA and YSYEKL. CDR3: CASSQSSGTDTQYF. DNA of the CDR3: TGCGCCAGCAGCCAAAGCTCGGGGACAGATACGCAGTATTTT.

This clone came up once. V is TRBV28 and J is TRBJ1-2; 8 positions agree with TRBD1. The germline V gene has CDR1 MDHEN and CDR2 SYDVKM. With V trimmed by 10 bases and J by 4 bases, 17 bases remained unmatched. This CDR3 spans 16 amino acids. The CDR3 bases are TGTGCCACAGAGGCTAGCACAGGGGGGCCTTCCTATGGCTACACCTTC. Protein: CATEASTGGPSYGYTF.

In DNA, the CDR3 is TGTGCCAGCAGCTCTAACAGGGAAGTGAACACTGAAGCTTTCTTT. Translation: CASSSNREVNTEAFF. The gene calls are TRBV7-9 and TRBJ1-1, with D tentatively TRBD1 (6 bases). V lost 4 bases and J 0 bases, leaving 12 bases between the germline ends. The CDR3 covers 15 residues. Germline V gives CDR1 SEHNR, CDR2 FQNEAQ (reference sequence).

The chain joins TRBV19 to TRBJ1-5, with unresolved D. The V gene's germline CDR1 is LNHDA and CDR2 SQIVND (reference sequence). The CDR3 runs 14 residues. Trimming took off 4 bases at V and 0 bases at J, with 7 bases between the two ends. The chain's CDR3 is CASSSWASNQPQHF. The CDR3 bases are TGTGCCAGTAGTAGCTGGGCTAGCAATCAGCCCCAGCATTTT.

The chain combines TRBV14 with TRBJ2-1, with 9 bases fitting TRBD1. Germline values: CDR1 SGHDN, CDR2 FVKESK. CDR3 size: 16 residues. Trimming removed 2 bases from V and 9 bases from J; junction bases left unmatched: 11. CDR3 bases: TGTGCCAGCAGCCAAACCCGGGACAGGGTGTCCCCTGAGCAGTTCTTC. Translated: CASSQTRDRVSPEQFF.

This clone has only one observation. This chain joins TRBV4-2 and TRBJ2-7; possibly TRBD1 for D (6 bases). The CDR3 runs to 15 residues. Germline CDR1 reads LGHNA; CDR2 reads YNFKEQ. Trimming removed 1 base at V and 2 bases at J, with 12 bases between. DNA for the CDR3: TGTGCCAGCAGCCAAGGGGTGGGGGCCCCCTACGAGCAGTACTTC. It is translated as CASSQGVGAPYEQYF.

The chain carries TRBV6-1 and TRBJ1-5, with 7 bases aligning to TRBD1. Losses at the gene ends were 5 bases for V and 1 base for J; bases not matched to a gene: 2. The germline V gene encodes CDR1 MNHNS and CDR2 SASEGT. The CDR3 is 14 residues long. The CDR3 sequence: CASSPQGSNQPQHF. In DNA form, the CDR3 reads TGTGCCAGCAGTCCACAGGGGAGCAATCAGCCCCAGCATTTT.

V gene TRBV7-2 combines with J gene TRBJ2-1; TRBD2 matches 8 bases. V trimming: 5 bases; J trimming: 0 bases; junction bases outside the gene matches: 12. CDR1 and CDR2 from the germline V gene are SGHTA and FQGNSA. This CDR3 comprises 18 residues. This chain's CDR3 is CASSPRGGRPSSYNEQFF. In DNA, the CDR3 is TGTGCCAGCAGCCCCCGGGGGGGACGGCCGAGCTCCTACAATGAGCAGTTCTTC. The variable domain in full, completed from reference TRBV7-2 and TRBJ2-1, reads GAGVSQSPSNKVTEKGKDVELRCDPISGHTALYWYRQSLGQGLEFLIYFQGNSAPDKSGLPSDRFSAERTGGSVSTLTIQRTQQEDSAVYLCASSPRGGRPSSYNEQFFGPGTRLTVL.

The chain links TRBV6-5 to TRBJ2-3; 7 bases are shared with TRBD2. The CDR3 contains 14 residues. Germline CDR1 reads MNHEY; CDR2 reads SVGAGI. Losses at the gene ends were 6 bases for V and 2 bases for J; bases not matched to a gene: 5. The CDR3 here is CASRVGGVTDTQYF. CDR3 sequence (DNA): TGTGCCAGCAGGGTGGGGGGGGTCACAGATACGCAGTATTTT.

The chain carries TRBV10-2 and TRBJ2-3; TRBD2 matches at 7 bases. Germline CDR1 and CDR2: WSHSY and SAAADI. The V and J ends lost 8 bases and 0 bases, in that order; junction bases with no gene match: 5. The CDR3 loop spans 14 amino acids. CDR3 in amino acids: CASVGGVSTDTQYF. The DNA for the CDR3 is TGCGCCAGCGTTGGGGGGGTTAGCACAGATACGCAGTATTTT.

Turning to this clone: Within the sample, other DNA sequences also encode this same CDR3. This sequence joins TRBV2 and TRBJ1-2; 11 bases align to TRBD1. The CDR3 is made up of 13 amino acids. The V segment lost 7 bases and the J segment 8 bases; nucleotides outside the gene matches: 6. Germline V CDR1 and CDR2: SNHLY, FYNNEI. DNA of the CDR3: TGTGCCAGCACCGAGGGACAGGGGGGCGGCTACACCTTC. It is translated as CASTEGQGGGYTF.

J is TRBJ1-5 and V is TRBV28, with D unclear. Deletions cut 10 bases from V and 3 bases from J, with 10 bases between. From germline, CDR1 is MDHEN and CDR2 SYDVKM. This CDR3 spans 12 amino acids. The CDR3 loop reads CATGGNNQPQHF. The CDR3 coding sequence is TGTGCCACGGGTGGTAACAATCAGCCCCAGCATTTT.

V gene TRBV7-9 combines with J gene TRBJ2-2; 7 bases align to TRBD1. V lost 2 bases, J lost 2 bases, and 2 bases stayed unmatched. Per the germline V gene, CDR1 is SEHNR and CDR2 is FQNEAQ (reference sequence). The CDR3 covers 15 residues. The CDR3: CASSLSGGNTGELFF. The CDR3 DNA follows: TGTGCCAGCAGCTTATCAGGGGGTAACACCGGGGAGCTGTTTTTT.

This clone was seen only a few times. This chain links TRBV5-1 with TRBJ2-2; no clear D gene. This CDR3 region has 14 residues. Deletions cut 0 bases from V and 3 bases from J, with 6 bases between. Germline V gene sequence: CDR1 SGHRS, CDR2 YFSETQ. The CDR3 DNA reads as TGCGCCAGCAGCTTGGTTCCGGACACCGGGGAGCTGTTTTTT. Protein sequence: CASSLVPDTGELFF.

The V call is TRBV2, the J call TRBJ1-1; D unclear. Trimming removed 0 bases from V and 1 base from J, with 12 bases in between. The CDR3 covers 16 residues. Germline assignment: CDR1 SNHLY and CDR2 FYNNEI. Here the CDR3 DNA reads TGTGCCAGCAGTGAAGCCATGTCCAGAAGGAACACTGAAGCTTTCTTT. This sequence encodes CASSEAMSRRNTEAFF.

This chain joins TRBV15 and TRBJ1-5; the D is unclear. V dropped 3 bases and J dropped 11 bases, with 17 bases sitting between them. Germline CDR1 reads LNHNV; CDR2 reads YYDKDF (reference sequence). This CDR3 region has 14 residues. DNA for the CDR3: TGTGCCACCAGCAGGGATTTCCAAGGGAGGGCCCAGCATTTT. It translates to CATSRDFQGRAQHF.

V usage is TRBV5-4 and J usage is TRBJ2-3, with a possible D match to TRBD1 (6 bases). The CDR3 runs to 16 residues. Trimming stripped 5 bases from V and 0 bases from J, with 16 bases between. CDR1 and CDR2 (germline): SGHNT, YYREEE (reference sequence). CDR3 sequence (DNA): TGTGCCAGCAGAACAACGCAGGGGTCCAGCACAGATACGCAGTATTTT. Translating it yields CASRTTQGSSTDTQYF.

V usage is TRBV6-6 and J usage is TRBJ1-1; D possibly corresponds to TRBD1 (5 bases). The germline V gene has CDR1 MNHNY and CDR2 SVGAGI (reference sequence). The CDR3 sequence is 14 residues long. V lost 7 bases, J lost 3 bases, and 15 bases lay in between. The CDR3 DNA is TGTGCCAGCACCGTGCTGGGGGGACACACTGAAGCTTTCTTT. This encodes CASTVLGGHTEAFF.

V usage is TRBV2 and J usage is TRBJ2-1; TRBD2 matches 8 bases. The CDR3 sequence is 12 residues long. Unmatched junction bases numbered 3, after V lost 0 bases and J lost 14 bases. The germline CDR1 and CDR2 sequences are SNHLY and FYNNEI. CDR3 DNA: TGTGCCAGCAGTGAAGCGCGGGGACTAGAGTTCTTC. Amino acids: CASSEARGLEFF.

J is TRBJ2-5 and V is TRBV7-9; perhaps TRBD2 as D (5 bases). The CDR3 contains 14 residues. Per germline, CDR1 SEHNR and CDR2 FQNEAQ (reference sequence). The V end lost 0 bases, the J end lost 4 bases, and 9 bases lay between the germline ends. The CDR3: CASSLAGVAETQYF. The CDR3 DNA reads TGTGCCAGCAGCTTAGCGGGAGTGGCAGAGACCCAGTACTTC.

The genes are TRBV25-1 and TRBJ2-1, with 7 bases matching TRBD2. V gave up 3 bases and J gave up 7 bases; unmatched junction bases: 6. This CDR3 is 14 amino acids long. Germline V lookup: CDR1 MGHDK, CDR2 SYGVNS. CDR3 protein: CASSDGGTKNEQFF. Written as DNA, the CDR3 is TGTGCCAGCAGTGATGGGGGGACTAAGAATGAGCAGTTCTTC. The whole variable domain, filled in from reference TRBV25-1 and TRBJ2-1, reads EADIYQTPRYLVIGTGKKITLECSQTMGHDKMYWYQQDPGMELHLIHYSYGVNSTEKGDLSSESTVSRIRTEHFPLTLESARPSHTSQYLCASSDGGTKNEQFFGPGTRLTVL.

This chain uses TRBV7-9 with TRBJ2-7; tentatively, D is TRBD1 (5 bases). V dropped 1 base and J dropped 3 bases, with 7 bases sitting between them. The CDR3 loop spans 13 amino acids. The germline CDR1 and CDR2 sequences are SEHNR and FQNEAQ (reference sequence). In DNA, the CDR3 is TGTGCCAGCAGCTTAGAGACAGACTACGAGCAGTACTTC. Its protein product is CASSLETDYEQYF. Full variable domain (rest looked up from reference TRBV7-9 and TRBJ2-7): DTGVSQNPRHKITKRGQNVTFRCDPISEHNRLYWYRQTLGQGPEFLTYFQNEAQLEKSRLLSDRFSAERPKGSFSTLEIQRTEQGDSAMYLCASSLETDYEQYFGPGTRLTVT.